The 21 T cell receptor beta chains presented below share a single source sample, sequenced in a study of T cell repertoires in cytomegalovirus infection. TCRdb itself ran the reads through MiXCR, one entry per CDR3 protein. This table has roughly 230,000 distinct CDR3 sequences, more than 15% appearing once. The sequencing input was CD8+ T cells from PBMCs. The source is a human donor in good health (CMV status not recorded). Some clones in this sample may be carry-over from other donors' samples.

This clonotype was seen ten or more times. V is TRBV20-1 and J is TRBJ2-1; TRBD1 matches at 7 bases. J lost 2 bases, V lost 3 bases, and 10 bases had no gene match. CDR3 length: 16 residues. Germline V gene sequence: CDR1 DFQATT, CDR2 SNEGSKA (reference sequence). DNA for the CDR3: TGCAGTGCTAGTCCTACGGACAGGAGTACCTACAATGAGCAGTTCTTC. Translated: CSASPTDRSTYNEQFF.

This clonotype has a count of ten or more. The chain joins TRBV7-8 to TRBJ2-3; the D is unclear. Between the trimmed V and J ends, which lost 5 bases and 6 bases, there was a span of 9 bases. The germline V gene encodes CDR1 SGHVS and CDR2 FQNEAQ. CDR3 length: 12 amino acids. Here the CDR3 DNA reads TGTGCCAGCAGCCCTCCTGGGGATACGCAGTATTTT. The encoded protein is CASSPPGDTQYF.

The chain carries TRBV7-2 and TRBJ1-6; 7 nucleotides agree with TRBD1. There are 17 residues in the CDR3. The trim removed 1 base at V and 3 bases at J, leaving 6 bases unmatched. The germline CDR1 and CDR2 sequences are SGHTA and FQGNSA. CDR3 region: CASSLDAGGSYNSPLHF. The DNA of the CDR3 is TGTGCCAGCAGCTTAGACGCAGGGGGTAGCTATAATTCACCCCTCCACTTT.

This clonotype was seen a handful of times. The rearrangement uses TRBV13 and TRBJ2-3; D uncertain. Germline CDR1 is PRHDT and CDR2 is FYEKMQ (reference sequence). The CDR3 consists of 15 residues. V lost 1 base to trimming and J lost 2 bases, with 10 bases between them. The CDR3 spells CASSLDSALTDTQYF. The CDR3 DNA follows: TGTGCCAGCAGCTTAGATTCGGCGCTCACAGATACGCAGTATTTT. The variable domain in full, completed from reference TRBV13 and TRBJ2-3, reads AAGVIQSPRHLIKEKRETATLKCYPIPRHDTVYWYQQGPGQDPQFLISFYEKMQSDKGSIPDRFSAQQFSDYHSELNMSSLELGDSALYFCASSLDSALTDTQYFGPGTRLTVL.

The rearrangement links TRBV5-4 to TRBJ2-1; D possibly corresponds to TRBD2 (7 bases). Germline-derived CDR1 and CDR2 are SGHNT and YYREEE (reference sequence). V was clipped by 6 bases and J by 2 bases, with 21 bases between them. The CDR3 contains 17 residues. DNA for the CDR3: TGTGCCAGCAACCGCACGGGGGGCGATGGCCCCTACAATGAGCAGTTCTTC. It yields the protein CASNRTGGDGPYNEQFF.

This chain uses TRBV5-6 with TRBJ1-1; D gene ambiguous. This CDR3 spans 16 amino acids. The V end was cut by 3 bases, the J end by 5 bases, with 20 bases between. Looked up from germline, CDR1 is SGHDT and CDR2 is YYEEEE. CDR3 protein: CASSSLPGTEWTEAFF. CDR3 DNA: TGTGCCAGCAGCTCACTACCCGGAACAGAATGGACTGAAGCTTTCTTT.

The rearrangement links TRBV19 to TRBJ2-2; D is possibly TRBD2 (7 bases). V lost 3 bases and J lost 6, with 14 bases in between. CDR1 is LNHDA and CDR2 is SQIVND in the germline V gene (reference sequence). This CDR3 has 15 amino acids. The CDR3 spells CASSIWQGRAGELFF. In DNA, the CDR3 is TGTGCCAGTAGTATTTGGCAGGGGAGGGCCGGGGAGCTGTTTTTT. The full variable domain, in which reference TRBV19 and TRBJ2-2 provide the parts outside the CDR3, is DGGITQSPKYLFRKEGQNVTLSCEQNLNHDAMYWYRQDPGQGLRLIYYSQIVNDFQKGDIAEGYSVSREKKESFPLTVTSAQKNPTAFYLCASSIWQGRAGELFFGEGSRLTVL.

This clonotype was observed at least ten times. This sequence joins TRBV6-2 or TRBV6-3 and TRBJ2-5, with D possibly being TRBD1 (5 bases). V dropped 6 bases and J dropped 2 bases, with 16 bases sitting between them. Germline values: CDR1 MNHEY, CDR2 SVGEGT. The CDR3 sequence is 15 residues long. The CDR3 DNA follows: TGTGCCAGCAGCGTAGGAGAAGGACATCAAGAGACCCAGTACTTC. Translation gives CASSVGEGHQETQYF.

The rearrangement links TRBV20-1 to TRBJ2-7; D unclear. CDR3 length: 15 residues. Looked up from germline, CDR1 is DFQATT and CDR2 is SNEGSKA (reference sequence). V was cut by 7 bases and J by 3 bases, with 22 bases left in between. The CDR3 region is CSVGRGLQNDYEQYF. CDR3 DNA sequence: TGCAGTGTGGGCCGCGGTCTTCAGAACGACTACGAGCAGTACTTC.

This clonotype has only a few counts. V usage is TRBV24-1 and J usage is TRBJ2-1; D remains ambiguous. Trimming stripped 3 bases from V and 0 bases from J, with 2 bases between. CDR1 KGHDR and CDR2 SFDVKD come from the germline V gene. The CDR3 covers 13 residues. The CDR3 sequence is CATSDHSYNEQFF. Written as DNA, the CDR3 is TGTGCCACCAGTGATCACTCCTACAATGAGCAGTTCTTC.

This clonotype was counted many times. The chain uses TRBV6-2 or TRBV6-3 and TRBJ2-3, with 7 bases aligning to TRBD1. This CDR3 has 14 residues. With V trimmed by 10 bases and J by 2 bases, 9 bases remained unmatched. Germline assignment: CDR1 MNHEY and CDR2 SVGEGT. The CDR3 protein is CAIWRGTVTDTQYF. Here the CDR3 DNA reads TGTGCCATCTGGCGTGGGACAGTCACAGATACGCAGTATTTT.

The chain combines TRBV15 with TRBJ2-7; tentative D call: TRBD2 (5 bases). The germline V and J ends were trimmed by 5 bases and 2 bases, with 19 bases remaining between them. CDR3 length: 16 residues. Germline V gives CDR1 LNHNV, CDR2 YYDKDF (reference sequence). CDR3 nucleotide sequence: TGTGCCACCAGCGGCCTCAGCCCCGGGGAGCCCTACGAGCAGTACTTC. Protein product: CATSGLSPGEPYEQYF.

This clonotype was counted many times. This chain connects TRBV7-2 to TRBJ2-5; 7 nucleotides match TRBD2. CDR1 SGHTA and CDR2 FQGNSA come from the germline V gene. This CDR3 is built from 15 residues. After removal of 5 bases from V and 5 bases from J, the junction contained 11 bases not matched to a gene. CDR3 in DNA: TGTGCCAGCAGCGCCACCAGCGGGGAGGGGGAGACCCAGTACTTC. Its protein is CASSATSGEGETQYF.

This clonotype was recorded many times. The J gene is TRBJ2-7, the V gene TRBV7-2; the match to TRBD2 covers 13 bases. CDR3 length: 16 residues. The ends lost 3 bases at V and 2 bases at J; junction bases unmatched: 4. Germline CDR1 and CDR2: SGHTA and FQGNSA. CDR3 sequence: CASSFRGTSGTYEQYF. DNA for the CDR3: TGTGCCAGCAGCTTTCGTGGGACTAGCGGGACCTACGAGCAGTACTTC.

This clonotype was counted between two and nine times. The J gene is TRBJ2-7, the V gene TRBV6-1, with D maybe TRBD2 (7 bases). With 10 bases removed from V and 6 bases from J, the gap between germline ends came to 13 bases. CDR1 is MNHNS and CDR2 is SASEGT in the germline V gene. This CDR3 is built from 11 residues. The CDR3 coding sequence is TGTGCCACAAGGGGGGGCCCCGAGCAGTACTTC. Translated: CATRGGPEQYF.

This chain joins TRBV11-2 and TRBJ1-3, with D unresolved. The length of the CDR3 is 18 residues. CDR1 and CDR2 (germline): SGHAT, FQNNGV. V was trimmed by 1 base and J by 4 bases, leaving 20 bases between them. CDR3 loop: CASSLGPDVTGFGNTIYF. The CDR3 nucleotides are TGTGCCAGCAGCTTAGGTCCAGATGTGACCGGGTTCGGAAACACCATATATTTT.

CDR3 amino acids: CASGELEDSPGDFETQYF. DNA of the CDR3: TGTGCCAGCGGGGAGCTGGAGGACAGCCCTGGGGACTTTGAGACCCAGTACTTC. This chain uses TRBV6-6 with TRBJ2-5; either TRBD1 or TRBD2 may fit D (6 bases each). CDR3 length equals 18 residues. From germline, CDR1 is MNHNY and CDR2 SVGAGI (reference sequence). Trimming shortened V by 8 bases and J by 5 bases, and 30 bases separated the two germline ends.

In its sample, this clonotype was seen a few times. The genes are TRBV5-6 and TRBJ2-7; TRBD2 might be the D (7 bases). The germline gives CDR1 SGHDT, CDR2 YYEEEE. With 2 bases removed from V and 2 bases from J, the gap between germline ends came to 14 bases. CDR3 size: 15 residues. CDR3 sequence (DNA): TGTGCCAGCAGCTTTCCGGGGGAGGGGGCCTACGAGCAGTACTTC. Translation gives CASSFPGEGAYEQYF.

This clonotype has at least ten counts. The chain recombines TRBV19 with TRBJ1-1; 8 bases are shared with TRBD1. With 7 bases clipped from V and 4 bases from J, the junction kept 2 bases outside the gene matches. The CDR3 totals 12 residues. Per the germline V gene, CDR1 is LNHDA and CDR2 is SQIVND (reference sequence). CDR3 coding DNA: TGTGCCAGTAATCAGGGGGCCACTGAAGCTTTCTTT. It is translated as CASNQGATEAFF.

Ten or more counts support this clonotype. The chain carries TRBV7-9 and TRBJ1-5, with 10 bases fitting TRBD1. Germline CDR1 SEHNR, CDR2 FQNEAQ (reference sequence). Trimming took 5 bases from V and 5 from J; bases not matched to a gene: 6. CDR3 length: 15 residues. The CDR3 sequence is CASSGQGGVDQPQHF. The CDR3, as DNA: TGTGCCAGCAGCGGACAGGGGGGTGTTGATCAGCCCCAGCATTTT.

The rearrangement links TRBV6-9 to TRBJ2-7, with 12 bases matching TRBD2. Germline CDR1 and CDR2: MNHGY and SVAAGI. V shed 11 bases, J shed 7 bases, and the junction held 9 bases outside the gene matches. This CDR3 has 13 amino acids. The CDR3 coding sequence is TGTGCCGGATCTAGCGGGGGGGCGAGGGAGCAGTACTTC. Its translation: CAGSSGGAREQYF.